This entry concerns a single T cell receptor beta chain. Profiling relied on immunoSEQ multiplex PCR, and the TCRdb table lists in-frame clones only, not all of them. The sample contains about 100,000 clones, around 87% of which appear only once. The sample comes from a study of T cell responses to AZD1222 COVID-19 vaccine. This CDR3 has 14 residues. V lost 2 bases to trimming and J lost 0 bases, with 5 bases between them. Germline CDR1 KGHSH, CDR2 LQKENI. This chain uses TRBV18 with TRBJ1-5; D gene unclear. This TCR was recovered from an adult in good health. The sequenced sample was peripheral blood, obtained on day 0 of MenACWY control vaccination. CDR3 residues: CASSPDYSNQPQHF. In nucleotides, the CDR3 is TGTGCCAGCTCACCAGACTATAGCAATCAGCCCCAGCATTTT.